This T cell receptor beta chain was obtained from a study of identical twins. The germline V gene encodes CDR1 SGDLS and CDR2 YYNGEE. The CDR3 spans 16 residues. V gave up 3 bases and J gave up 7 bases; unmatched junction bases: 13. General study points: Excess low generation probability was seen in twin-shared out-of-frame alpha sequences. The study found that models underestimated out-of-frame TCR alpha sharing in monozygotic twins.

For this clonotype: Its target is unknown.

With template switching, a universal primer site was added, and the cDNA carried unique molecular identifiers. MiXCR, run by TCRdb on the 5' RACE reads, gives a single entry per CDR3 protein. The sample consists of 200,000 or so distinct CDR3 sequences, approximately 15% of them appearing once. This same sample was also part of a study on T cells expressing NK-cell markers. As that report states: There were seven HCMV-seropositive donors and one seronegative donor among the eight sequenced.

Sequencing was carried out using CD8+ T cells sorted from blood. This sequence originates from a woman aged 18-29 years in good health. This chain connects TRBV9 to TRBJ2-5; 9 positions match TRBD2. The CDR3 sequence is CASSGGAGGRPGTQYF. The CDR3 DNA reads TGTGCCAGCAGCGGGGGAGCGGGGGGCCGCCCCGGGACCCAGTACTTC. The full variable domain, with the rest looked up from reference TRBV9 and TRBJ2-5, is DSGVTQTPKHLITATGQRVTLRCSPRSGDLSVYWYQQSLDQGLQFLIQYYNGEERAKGNILERFSAQQFPDLHSELNLSSLELGDSALYFCASSGGAGGRPGTQYFGPGTRLLVL.